These T cell receptor beta chains were read from a single sample in a study of cytomegalovirus exposure and HLA in healthy donors. Sequencing used immunoSEQ multiplex PCR; TCRdb keeps in-frame clones, though not all of them. The profile shows about 170,000 clones, less than 80% of them singletons. The sequencing sample was made of PBMCs. The receptors were gathered from a female donor in good health and CMV-seronegative. Each CDR3 is given with its conserved first and last residue. Each record gives: CDR3 protein, CDR3 DNA, clone size, J gene, V gene, D gene. D genes are given only for firm matches. Only part of the rows carry a size: once, few, many, or a class if the clone is expanded.

CDR3aa: CASSLPQVLGSYEQYF; CDR3nt: TGTGCCAGCAGTTTGCCTCAGGTATTGGGCTCCTACGAGCAGTACTTC; abundance: -; j_gene: TRBJ2-7; v_gene: TRBV28; d_gene: -
CDR3aa: CASSLLHGGSNEQFF; CDR3nt: TGTGCCAGCAGCCTCCTACATGGGGGGAGCAATGAGCAGTTCTTC; abundance: -; j_gene: TRBJ2-1; v_gene: TRBV4-2; d_gene: -
CDR3aa: CASSPITGTSGIDEQFF; CDR3nt: TGTGCCAGCAGCCCTATAACCGGGACTAGCGGGATTGATGAGCAGTTCTTC; abundance: once; j_gene: TRBJ2-1; v_gene: TRBV13; d_gene: TRBD2
CDR3aa: CASSLSTASRGHTQYF; CDR3nt: TGTGCCAGCAGTTTATCGACGGCTAGTAGAGGTCATACGCAGTATTTT; abundance: -; j_gene: TRBJ2-3; v_gene: TRBV27; d_gene: -
CDR3aa: CASMGGSNYGYTF; CDR3nt: TGTGCCAGCATGGGAGGCTCTAACTATGGCTACACCTTC; abundance: -; j_gene: TRBJ1-2; v_gene: TRBV6-6; d_gene: -
CDR3aa: CASSVLAGGSNTGELFF; CDR3nt: TGTGCCAGCAGCGTACTAGCGGGGGGTTCGAACACCGGGGAGCTGTTTTTT; abundance: -; j_gene: TRBJ2-2; v_gene: TRBV9; d_gene: TRBD2
CDR3aa: CASSSWGGADTQYF; CDR3nt: TGTGCCAGCAGCTCCTGGGGGGGGGCAGATACGCAGTATTTT; abundance: few; j_gene: TRBJ2-3; v_gene: TRBV11-2; d_gene: TRBD2
CDR3aa: CATSRDGDMSQPQHF; CDR3nt: TGTGCCACCAGCAGAGATGGGGACATGTCCCAGCCCCAGCATTTT; abundance: few; j_gene: TRBJ1-5; v_gene: TRBV15; d_gene: -
CDR3aa: CASSQDMTTALGTQYF; CDR3nt: TGCGCCAGCAGCCAAGATATGACAACGGCGTTGGGTACGCAGTATTTT; abundance: -; j_gene: TRBJ2-3; v_gene: TRBV4-3; d_gene: -
CDR3aa: CAWRFSNSPLHF; CDR3nt: TGTGCCTGGAGATTCTCCAATTCACCCCTCCACTTT; abundance: -; j_gene: TRBJ1-6; v_gene: TRBV30; d_gene: -
CDR3aa: CASSVRGTYEQYF; CDR3nt: TGTGCCAGCAGCGTCCGGGGGACCTACGAGCAGTACTTC; abundance: once; j_gene: TRBJ2-7; v_gene: TRBV7-2; d_gene: -
CDR3aa: CANQETGNYNEQFF; CDR3nt: TGTGCCAACCAGGAAACCGGGAACTACAATGAGCAGTTCTTC; abundance: -; j_gene: TRBJ2-1; v_gene: TRBV6-1; d_gene: -
CDR3aa: CASSYSGVGRRGYTF; CDR3nt: TGTGCCAGCAGTTACTCTGGGGTGGGGAGGCGAGGCTACACCTTC; abundance: -; j_gene: TRBJ1-2; v_gene: TRBV6-5; d_gene: -
CDR3aa: CASSLAGDRDTQYF; CDR3nt: TGCGCCAGCAGCTTGGCCGGGGATCGTGATACGCAGTATTTT; abundance: -; j_gene: TRBJ2-3; v_gene: TRBV5-1; d_gene: -
CDR3aa: CASSRAIGYTF; CDR3nt: TGTGCCAGTAGTAGGGCCATTGGCTACACCTTC; abundance: -; j_gene: TRBJ1-2; v_gene: TRBV19; d_gene: -
CDR3aa: CASSYSRRGISYEQYF; CDR3nt: TGTGCCAGCAGTTACTCGAGAAGGGGTATCTCCTACGAGCAGTACTTC; abundance: -; j_gene: TRBJ2-7; v_gene: TRBV6-5; d_gene: -
CDR3aa: CASSIGTGGTEAFF; CDR3nt: TGTGCCAGCAGTATCGGGACAGGTGGGACTGAAGCTTTCTTT; abundance: -; j_gene: TRBJ1-1; v_gene: TRBV27; d_gene: TRBD1
CDR3aa: CASSPPGLADSYNEQFF; CDR3nt: TGTGCCAGCAGCCCGCCGGGACTAGCGGACTCCTACAATGAGCAGTTCTTC; abundance: -; j_gene: TRBJ2-1; v_gene: TRBV7-8; d_gene: TRBD2
CDR3aa: CASSLDSRTEAFF; CDR3nt: TGTGCCAGCAGCTTAGACAGCCGCACTGAAGCTTTCTTT; abundance: -; j_gene: TRBJ1-1; v_gene: TRBV7-6; d_gene: -
CDR3aa: CASSVAIREDEKLFF; CDR3nt: TGTGCCAGCAGCGTAGCTATCAGGGAAGACGAAAAACTGTTTTTT; abundance: -; j_gene: TRBJ1-4; v_gene: TRBV9; d_gene: -
CDR3aa: CAWTPGETQYF; CDR3nt: TGTGCCTGGACCCCGGGAGAGACCCAGTACTTC; abundance: -; j_gene: TRBJ2-5; v_gene: TRBV30; d_gene: -
CDR3aa: CASSLLQTDTQYF; CDR3nt: TGTGCCAGCAGCTTATTACAGACAGATACGCAGTATTTT; abundance: -; j_gene: TRBJ2-3; v_gene: TRBV7-9; d_gene: -
CDR3aa: CASRRADSYEQYF; CDR3nt: TGCGCCAGCAGGCGGGCAGACTCCTACGAGCAGTACTTC; abundance: -; j_gene: TRBJ2-7; v_gene: TRBV5-1; d_gene: -
CDR3aa: CASSNRAWNTEAFF; CDR3nt: TGTGCCAGCAGCAACAGGGCCTGGAACACTGAAGCTTTCTTT; abundance: -; j_gene: TRBJ1-1; v_gene: TRBV5-6; d_gene: -
CDR3aa: CATGRDRGNYGYTF; CDR3nt: TGTGCCACCGGACGGGACAGGGGAAACTATGGCTACACCTTC; abundance: -; j_gene: TRBJ1-2; v_gene: TRBV15; d_gene: TRBD1
CDR3aa: CASSYSGTSGETQYF; CDR3nt: TGTGCCAGCAGTTACTCGGGCACTAGCGGGGAGACCCAGTACTTC; abundance: -; j_gene: TRBJ2-5; v_gene: TRBV6-5; d_gene: TRBD2
CDR3aa: CASSFRRAQETQYF; CDR3nt: TGTGCCAGCAGCTTTAGGCGGGCGCAAGAGACCCAGTACTTC; abundance: -; j_gene: TRBJ2-5; v_gene: TRBV7-2; d_gene: -
CDR3aa: CASSLTGQTQYF; CDR3nt: TGCGCCAGCAGCTTAACTGGGCAGACCCAGTACTTC; abundance: -; j_gene: TRBJ2-5; v_gene: TRBV5-1; d_gene: -
CDR3aa: CASGPGQGDYAGELFF; CDR3nt: TGTGCTAGTGGCCCGGGACAGGGTGATTACGCCGGGGAGCTGTTTTTT; abundance: -; j_gene: TRBJ2-2; v_gene: TRBV12-5; d_gene: TRBD1
CDR3aa: CASSRNSGANGLTF; CDR3nt: TGTGCCAGCAGTCGCAACTCTGGGGCCAACGGCCTGACTTTC; abundance: once; j_gene: TRBJ2-6; v_gene: TRBV6-1; d_gene: -
CDR3aa: CASTRVAGVRGNEQFF; CDR3nt: TGTGCCAGCACCAGGGTAGCGGGAGTGAGAGGGAATGAGCAGTTCTTC; abundance: -; j_gene: TRBJ2-1; v_gene: TRBV27; d_gene: TRBD2
CDR3aa: CASSQDGVSSAQETQYF; CDR3nt: TGTGCCAGCAGCCAAGATGGGGTGTCTAGCGCACAAGAGACCCAGTACTTC; abundance: few; j_gene: TRBJ2-5; v_gene: TRBV4-2; d_gene: -
CDR3aa: CASSLVSTRGSNYGYTF; CDR3nt: TGTGCCAGCAGCTTAGTTTCAACCAGGGGATCCAACTATGGCTACACCTTC; abundance: -; j_gene: TRBJ1-2; v_gene: TRBV11-1; d_gene: -
CDR3aa: CSASRQGKGPQHF; CDR3nt: TGCAGCGCCAGTAGACAGGGGAAGGGGCCCCAGCATTTT; abundance: -; j_gene: TRBJ1-5; v_gene: TRBV29-1; d_gene: TRBD1
CDR3aa: CASTTGLPDHEQYF; CDR3nt: TGTGCCAGCACCACCGGACTCCCTGACCACGAGCAGTACTTC; abundance: -; j_gene: TRBJ2-7; v_gene: TRBV7-2; d_gene: -
CDR3aa: CAWSVGAGSSQYF; CDR3nt: TGTGCCTGGAGTGTTGGGGCAGGCAGCTCCCAGTACTTC; abundance: -; j_gene: TRBJ2-5; v_gene: TRBV30; d_gene: -
CDR3aa: CASSLGQGSDTQYF; CDR3nt: TGCGCCAGCAGCTTGGGACAGGGGTCAGATACGCAGTATTTT; abundance: -; j_gene: TRBJ2-3; v_gene: TRBV5-1; d_gene: TRBD1
CDR3aa: CASSPGLAGGYEQYF; CDR3nt: TGTGCCAGCAGCCCGGGACTAGCGGGAGGCTACGAGCAGTACTTC; abundance: few; j_gene: TRBJ2-7; v_gene: TRBV28; d_gene: TRBD2
CDR3aa: CASSPRTSGATPFYEQYF; CDR3nt: TGTGCCAGCTCACCAAGGACTAGCGGGGCCACTCCTTTCTACGAGCAGTACTTC; abundance: -; j_gene: TRBJ2-7; v_gene: TRBV18; d_gene: TRBD2
CDR3aa: CASSEVGGPLYEQYF; CDR3nt: TGTGCCAGCAGTGAAGTAGGAGGGCCCCTCTACGAGCAGTACTTC; abundance: -; j_gene: TRBJ2-7; v_gene: TRBV6-1; d_gene: -
CDR3aa: CASSVGLQGTGNTIYF; CDR3nt: TGTGCCAGCAGCGTGGGGTTACAGGGTACTGGAAACACCATATATTTT; abundance: -; j_gene: TRBJ1-3; v_gene: TRBV9; d_gene: -
CDR3aa: CASSISDRVRNQPQHF; CDR3nt: TGTGCCAGTAGTATATCGGACAGGGTCCGCAATCAGCCCCAGCATTTT; abundance: once; j_gene: TRBJ1-5; v_gene: TRBV19; d_gene: TRBD1
CDR3aa: CASSLEAGVRGQPQHF; CDR3nt: TGTGCCAGCAGCTTAGAGGCGGGCGTCCGAGGTCAGCCCCAGCATTTT; abundance: -; j_gene: TRBJ1-5; v_gene: TRBV7-9; d_gene: -
CDR3aa: CASSETTSGGYEQYF; CDR3nt: TGCGCCAGCAGCGAAACGACTAGCGGGGGCTACGAGCAGTACTTC; abundance: -; j_gene: TRBJ2-7; v_gene: TRBV10-2; d_gene: TRBD2
CDR3aa: CAWSGQQGGVSGYTF; CDR3nt: TGTGCCTGGAGCGGACAACAGGGGGGGGTGAGCGGCTACACCTTC; abundance: -; j_gene: TRBJ1-2; v_gene: TRBV30; d_gene: TRBD1
CDR3aa: CASSVELARNEQFF; CDR3nt: TGTGCCAGCAGCGTAGAACTAGCGAGAAATGAGCAGTTCTTC; abundance: -; j_gene: TRBJ2-1; v_gene: TRBV9; d_gene: TRBD2